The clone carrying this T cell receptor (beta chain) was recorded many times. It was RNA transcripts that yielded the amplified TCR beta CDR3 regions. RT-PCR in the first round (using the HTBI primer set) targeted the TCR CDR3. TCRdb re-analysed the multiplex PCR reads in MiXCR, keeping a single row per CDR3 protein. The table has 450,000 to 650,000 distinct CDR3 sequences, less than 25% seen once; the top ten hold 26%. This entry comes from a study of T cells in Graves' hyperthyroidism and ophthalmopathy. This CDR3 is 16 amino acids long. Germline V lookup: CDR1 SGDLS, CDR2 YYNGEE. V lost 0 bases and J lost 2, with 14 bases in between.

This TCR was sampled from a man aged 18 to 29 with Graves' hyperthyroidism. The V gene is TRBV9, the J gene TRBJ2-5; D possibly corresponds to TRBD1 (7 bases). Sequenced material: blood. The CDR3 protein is CASSVAVTGTQETQYF. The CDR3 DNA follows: TGTGCCAGCAGCGTAGCTGTGACAGGGACTCAAGAGACCCAGTACTTC.